The clone carrying this T cell receptor beta chain occurred once. The source of the sample is a study of blood T cell repertoires in COVID-19. Per the original data handling: Using reference gene primer amplification, nucleated cell counts were estimated. The assay was immunoSEQ multiplex PCR, and TCRdb's table has in-frame clones only and misses some. The D gene and trimming were derived from the DNA, and the V and J assignments and clone size from that table. The data contain 250,000 to 400,000 clones, over 85% of them singletons. Adults between roughly 18 and 89 years of age took part from about two dozen US areas. The study assigned cohorts using participant-reported clinical history. Before being deemed recovered, Cohort 3 donors had two negative PCRs, clearance, or symptom resolution. J lost 4 bases, V lost 1 base, and 4 bases had no gene match. The CDR3 covers 14 residues. CDR1 and CDR2 (germline): SGHAT, FQNNGV.

The chain recombines TRBV11-2 with TRBJ2-7; 7 bases fit TRBD2. This TCR came from a man aged 55-75 years who had recovered from COVID-19. What was sequenced was PBMCs or T cells enriched from blood (not recorded which). DNA for the CDR3: TGTGCCAGCAGCTTAGTGGCGGGAGTGTACGAGCAGTACTTC. Protein product: CASSLVAGVYEQYF.